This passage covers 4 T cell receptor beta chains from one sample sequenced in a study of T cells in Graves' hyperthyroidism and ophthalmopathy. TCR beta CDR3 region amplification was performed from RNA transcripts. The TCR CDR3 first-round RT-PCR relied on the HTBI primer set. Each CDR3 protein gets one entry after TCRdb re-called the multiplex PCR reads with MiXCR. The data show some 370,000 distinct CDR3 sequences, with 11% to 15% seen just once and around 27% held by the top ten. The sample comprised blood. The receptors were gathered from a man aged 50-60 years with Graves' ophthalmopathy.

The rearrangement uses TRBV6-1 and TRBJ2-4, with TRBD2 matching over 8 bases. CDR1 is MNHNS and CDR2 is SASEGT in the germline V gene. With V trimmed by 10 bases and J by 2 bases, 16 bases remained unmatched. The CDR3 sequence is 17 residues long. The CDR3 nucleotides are TGTGCCACGAAAAGGGGATCGGGAGGGCCTTCCAAAAACATTCAGTACTTC. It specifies CATKRGSGGPSKNIQYF.

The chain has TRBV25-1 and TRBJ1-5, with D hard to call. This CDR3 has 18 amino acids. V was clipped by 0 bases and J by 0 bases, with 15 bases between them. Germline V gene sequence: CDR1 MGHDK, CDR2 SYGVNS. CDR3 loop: CASSEYLGTLNSNQPQHF. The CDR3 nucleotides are TGTGCCAGCAGTGAATATCTAGGAACACTTAATAGCAATCAGCCCCAGCATTTT.

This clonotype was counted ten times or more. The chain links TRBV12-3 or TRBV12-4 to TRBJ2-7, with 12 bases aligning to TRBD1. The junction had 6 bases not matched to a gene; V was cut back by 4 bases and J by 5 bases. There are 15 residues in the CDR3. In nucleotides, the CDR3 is TGTGCCAGCAGTTCGACCGGGACAGGGGGCAACGAGCAGTACTTC. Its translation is CASSSTGTGGNEQYF.

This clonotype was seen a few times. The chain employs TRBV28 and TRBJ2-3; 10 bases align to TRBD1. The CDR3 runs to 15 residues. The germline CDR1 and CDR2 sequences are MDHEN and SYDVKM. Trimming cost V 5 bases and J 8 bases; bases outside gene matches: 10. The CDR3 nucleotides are TGTGCCAGCAGTGTACCCGGGACAGGGGTTCGTACGCAGTATTTT. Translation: CASSVPGTGVRTQYF.